This T cell receptor beta chain was captured by sequencing in a study of blood T cell repertoires in COVID-19. Study background: From the United States, Italy and Spain came samples of acute and convalescent COVID-19. Sources were T cells, B-cell-depleted T cells, or PBMCs; the material itself was cDNA or gDNA.

In the study's own analysis: Amplifying reference gene primers gave estimates of nucleated cell counts. TCRdb's copy holds only in-frame clones and misses some; the assay was immunoSEQ multiplex PCR. V and J calls plus clone size are reproduced from that table; the DNA served to infer D and trimming. The sample yields under 85,000 clones, around 90% seen once. This clonotype was obtained from a man aged 70 or older with acute or convalescent COVID-19. Source material: peripheral blood.

CDR3 coding DNA: TGCGCCAGCAGCCAAGTTAGGGAGCCGAATCAGCCCCAGCATTTT. It translates to CASSQVREPNQPQHF. The chain combines TRBV4-3 with TRBJ1-5; the D is unclear. Trimming removed 1 base from V and 4 bases from J, with 11 bases in between. The CDR3 is 15 residues long. CDR1 and CDR2 (germline): LGHNA, YSLEER.